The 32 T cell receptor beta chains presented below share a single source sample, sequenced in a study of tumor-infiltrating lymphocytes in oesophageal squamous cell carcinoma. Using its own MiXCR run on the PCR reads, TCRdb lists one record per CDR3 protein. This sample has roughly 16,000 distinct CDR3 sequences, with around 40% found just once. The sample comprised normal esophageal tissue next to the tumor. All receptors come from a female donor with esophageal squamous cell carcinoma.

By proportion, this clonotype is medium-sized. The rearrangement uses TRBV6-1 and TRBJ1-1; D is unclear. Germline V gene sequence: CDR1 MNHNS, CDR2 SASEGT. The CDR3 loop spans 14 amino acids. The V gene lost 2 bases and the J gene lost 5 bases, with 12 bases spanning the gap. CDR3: CASSEYDPGTEAFF. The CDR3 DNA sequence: TGTGCCAGCAGTGAATACGACCCGGGAACTGAAGCTTTCTTT.

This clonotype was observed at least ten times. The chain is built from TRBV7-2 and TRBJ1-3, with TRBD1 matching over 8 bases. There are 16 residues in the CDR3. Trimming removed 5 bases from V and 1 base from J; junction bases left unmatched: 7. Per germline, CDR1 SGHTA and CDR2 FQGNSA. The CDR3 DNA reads TGTGCCAGCAGCCTCCGACAGGGGCAGTCTGGAAACACCATATATTTT. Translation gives CASSLRQGQSGNTIYF.

The CDR3 sequence: CASSSGRVRYNEQFF. The CDR3 coding sequence is TGTGCCAGCAGCTCCGGGCGGGTCAGGTACAATGAGCAGTTCTTC. The J gene is TRBJ2-1, the V gene TRBV7-9; TRBD2 might be the D (5 bases). Trimming stripped 4 bases from V and 4 bases from J, with 14 bases between. Germline CDR1 is SEHNR and CDR2 is FQNEAQ (reference sequence). The CDR3 has 15 residues.

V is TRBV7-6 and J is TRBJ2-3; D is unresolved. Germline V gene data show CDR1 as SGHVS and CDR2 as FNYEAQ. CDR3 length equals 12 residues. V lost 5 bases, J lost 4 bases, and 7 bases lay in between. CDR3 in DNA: TGTGCCAGCAGCGGGAAAGCAGATACGCAGTATTTT. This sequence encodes CASSGKADTQYF.

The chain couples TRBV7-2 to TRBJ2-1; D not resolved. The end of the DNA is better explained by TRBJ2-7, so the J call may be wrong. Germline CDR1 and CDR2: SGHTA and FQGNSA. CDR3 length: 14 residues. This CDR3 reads CASSLAAISYEQYF. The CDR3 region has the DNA TGTGCCAGCAGCTTAGCGGCTATCTCCTACGAGCAGTACTTC.

The CDR3 DNA reads as TGTGCCAGCAGCTACCTAGCGGGGGGGCAGAGTGAGCAGTTCTTC. Its protein is CASSYLAGGQSEQFF. V gene TRBV7-3 combines with J gene TRBJ2-5; 12 nucleotides align to TRBD2. TRBJ2-1 matches the DNA end more closely, so the J call is doubtful. The germline gives CDR1 SGHTA, CDR2 FQGTGA. CDR3 size: 15 residues.

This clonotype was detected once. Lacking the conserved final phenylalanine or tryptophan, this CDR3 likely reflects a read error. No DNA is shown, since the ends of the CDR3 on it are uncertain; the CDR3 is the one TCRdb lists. CDR3 in amino acids: CASREEERGQFFGS. The chain recombines TRBV7-1 with TRBJ2-1; TRBD1, the table's D call, lacks a check against the DNA. Being an ORF, TRBV7-1 has a function that is uncertain. The CDR3 spans 14 amino acids, including both terminal residues.

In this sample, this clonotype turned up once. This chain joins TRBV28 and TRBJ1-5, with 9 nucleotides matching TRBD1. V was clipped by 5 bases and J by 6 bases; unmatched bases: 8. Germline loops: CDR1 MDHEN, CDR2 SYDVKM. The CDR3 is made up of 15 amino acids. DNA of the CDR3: TGTGCCAGCAGTCCGCCGACAGGGGGTCTTCAGCCCCAGCATTTT. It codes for CASSPPTGGLQPQHF.

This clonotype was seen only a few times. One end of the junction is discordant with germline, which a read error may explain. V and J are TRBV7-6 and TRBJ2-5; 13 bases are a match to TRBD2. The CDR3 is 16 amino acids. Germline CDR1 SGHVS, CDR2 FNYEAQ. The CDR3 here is CASSQGGGLAGTAQYF. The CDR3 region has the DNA TGTGCTAGCAGCCAAGGGGGGGGACTAGCGGGGACCGCCCAGTACTTC.

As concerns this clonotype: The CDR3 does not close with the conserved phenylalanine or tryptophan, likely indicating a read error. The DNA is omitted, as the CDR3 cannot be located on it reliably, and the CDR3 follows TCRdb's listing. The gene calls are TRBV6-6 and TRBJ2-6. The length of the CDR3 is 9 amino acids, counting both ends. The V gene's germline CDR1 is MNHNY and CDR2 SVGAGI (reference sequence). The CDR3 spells CASSYSRIG.

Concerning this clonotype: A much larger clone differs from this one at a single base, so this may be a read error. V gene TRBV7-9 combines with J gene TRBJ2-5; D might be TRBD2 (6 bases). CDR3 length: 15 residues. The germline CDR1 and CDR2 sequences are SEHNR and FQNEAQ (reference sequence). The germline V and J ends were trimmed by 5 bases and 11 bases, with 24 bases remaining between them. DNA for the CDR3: TGTGCCAGCAGCCCTTGGGAGGACTCCTACAATGAGCAGTACTTC. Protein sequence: CASSPWEDSYNEQYF.

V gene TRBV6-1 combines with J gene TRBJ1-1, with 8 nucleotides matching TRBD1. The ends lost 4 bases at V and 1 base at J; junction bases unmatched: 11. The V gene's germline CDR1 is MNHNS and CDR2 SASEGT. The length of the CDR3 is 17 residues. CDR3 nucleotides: TGTGCCAGCAGTGGACGACGGCAGGGGGCAGGGAACACTGAAGCTTTCTTT. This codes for CASSGRRQGAGNTEAFF.

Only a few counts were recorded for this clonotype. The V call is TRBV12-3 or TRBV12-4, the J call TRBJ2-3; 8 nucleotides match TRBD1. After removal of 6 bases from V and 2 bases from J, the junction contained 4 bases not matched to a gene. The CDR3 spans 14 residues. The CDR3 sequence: CASRRQGLTDTQYF. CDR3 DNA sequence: TGTGCCAGCAGAAGACAGGGGCTCACAGATACGCAGTATTTT.

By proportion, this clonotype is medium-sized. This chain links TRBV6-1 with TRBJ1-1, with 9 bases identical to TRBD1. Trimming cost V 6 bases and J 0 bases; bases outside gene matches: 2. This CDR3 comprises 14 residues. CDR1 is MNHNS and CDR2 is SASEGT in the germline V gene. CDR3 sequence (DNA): TGTGCCAGCAGGGACAGGGGCTTGAACACTGAAGCTTTCTTT. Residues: CASRDRGLNTEAFF.

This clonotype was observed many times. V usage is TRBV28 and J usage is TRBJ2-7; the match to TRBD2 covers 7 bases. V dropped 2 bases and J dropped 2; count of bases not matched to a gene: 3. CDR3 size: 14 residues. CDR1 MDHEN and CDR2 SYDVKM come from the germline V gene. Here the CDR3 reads CASSLAGVPYEQYF. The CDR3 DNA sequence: TGTGCCAGCAGTTTAGCGGGAGTCCCCTACGAGCAGTACTTC.

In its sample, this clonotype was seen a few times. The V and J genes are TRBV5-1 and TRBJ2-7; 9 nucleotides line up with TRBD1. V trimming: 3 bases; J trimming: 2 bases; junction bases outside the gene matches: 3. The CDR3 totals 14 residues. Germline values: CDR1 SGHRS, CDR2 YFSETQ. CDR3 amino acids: CASSSRTGAYEQYF. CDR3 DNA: TGCGCCAGCAGCTCCCGGACAGGGGCCTACGAGCAGTACTTC.

CDR3 DNA: TGTGCCAGCAGACGGGGGGGCCAGGAAGAGACCCAGTACTTC. This sequence encodes CASRRGGQEETQYF. The chain has TRBV6-6 and TRBJ2-5, with TRBD2 matching 8 bases. The CDR3 totals 14 residues. J lost 3 bases, V lost 6 bases, and 6 bases had no gene match. In germline, CDR1 is MNHNY, CDR2 SVGAGI (reference sequence).

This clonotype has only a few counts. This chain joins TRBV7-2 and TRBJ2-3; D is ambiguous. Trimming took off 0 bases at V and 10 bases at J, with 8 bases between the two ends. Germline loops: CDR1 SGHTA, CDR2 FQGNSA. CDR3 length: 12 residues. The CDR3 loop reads CASSLAPKAQYF. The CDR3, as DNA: TGTGCCAGCAGCTTAGCCCCAAAAGCGCAGTATTTT.

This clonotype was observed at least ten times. CDR3 loop: CASSYAGGQSGHYGYTF. Written as DNA, the CDR3 is TGTGCCAGCAGTTACGCGGGGGGCCAATCCGGGCACTATGGCTACACCTTC. The chain employs TRBV6-6 and TRBJ1-2, with D tentatively TRBD1 (6 bases). The CDR3 totals 17 residues. CDR1 is MNHNY, CDR2 SVGAGI, per germline (reference sequence). V was clipped by 2 bases and J by 3 bases, with 19 bases between them.

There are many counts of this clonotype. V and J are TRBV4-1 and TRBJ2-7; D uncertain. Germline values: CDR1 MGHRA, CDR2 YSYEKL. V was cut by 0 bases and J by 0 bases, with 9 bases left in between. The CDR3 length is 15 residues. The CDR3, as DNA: TGCGCCAGCAGCCAAGAAACTGCGAGCTCCTACGAGCAGTACTTC. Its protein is CASSQETASSYEQYF.

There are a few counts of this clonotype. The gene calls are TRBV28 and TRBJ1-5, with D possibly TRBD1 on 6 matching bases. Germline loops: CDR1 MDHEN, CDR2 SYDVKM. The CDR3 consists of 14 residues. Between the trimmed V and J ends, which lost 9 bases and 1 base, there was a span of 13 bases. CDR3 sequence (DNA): TGTGCCAGTAAACAGGGCGGGAGCAATCAGCCCCAGCATTTT. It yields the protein CASKQGGSNQPQHF.

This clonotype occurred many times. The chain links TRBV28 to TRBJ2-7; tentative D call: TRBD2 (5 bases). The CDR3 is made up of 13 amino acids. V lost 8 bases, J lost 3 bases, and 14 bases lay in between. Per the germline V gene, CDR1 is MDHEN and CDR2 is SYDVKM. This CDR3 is CASSWRPIYEQYF. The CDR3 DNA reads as TGTGCCAGCTCGTGGAGGCCCATCTACGAGCAGTACTTC.

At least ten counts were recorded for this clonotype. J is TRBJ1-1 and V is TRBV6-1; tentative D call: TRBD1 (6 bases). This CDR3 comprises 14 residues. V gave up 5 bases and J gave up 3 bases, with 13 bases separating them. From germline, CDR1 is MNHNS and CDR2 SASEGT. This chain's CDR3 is CASSNREADTEAFF. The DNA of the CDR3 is TGTGCCAGCAGTAACAGGGAGGCCGACACTGAAGCTTTCTTT.

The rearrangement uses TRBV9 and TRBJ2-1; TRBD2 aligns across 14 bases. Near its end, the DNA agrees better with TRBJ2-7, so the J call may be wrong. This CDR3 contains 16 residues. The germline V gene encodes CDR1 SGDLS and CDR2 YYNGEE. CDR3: CASSEGLAGGMNEQYF. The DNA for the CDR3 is TGTGCCAGCAGCGAAGGACTAGCGGGAGGAATGAATGAGCAGTACTTC.

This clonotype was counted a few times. This chain's CDR3 is CASSIRQGANQPQHF. In DNA form, the CDR3 reads TGTGCCAGTAGTATCCGGCAGGGGGCCAATCAGCCCCAGCATTTT. The chain is built from TRBV19 and TRBJ1-5; 8 nucleotides align to TRBD1. Per germline, CDR1 LNHDA and CDR2 SQIVND (reference sequence). J lost 3 bases, V lost 3 bases, and 4 bases had no gene match. The CDR3 spans 15 residues. Together with reference TRBV19 and TRBJ1-5, the CDR3 gives the full variable domain: DGGITQSPKYLFRKEGQNVTLSCEQNLNHDAMYWYRQDPGQGLRLIYYSQIVNDFQKGDIAEGYSVSREKKESFPLTVTSAQKNPTAFYLCASSIRQGANQPQHFGDGTRLSIL.

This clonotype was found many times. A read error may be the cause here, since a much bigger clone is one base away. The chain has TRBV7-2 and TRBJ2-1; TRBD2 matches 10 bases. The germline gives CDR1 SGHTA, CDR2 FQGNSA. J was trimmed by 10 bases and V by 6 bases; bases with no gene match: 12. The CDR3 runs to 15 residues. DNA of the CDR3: TGTGCCAGCAGGATAAAAGCGGGAGGGCCAGGCGAGCAGTTCTTC. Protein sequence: CASRIKAGGPGEQFF.

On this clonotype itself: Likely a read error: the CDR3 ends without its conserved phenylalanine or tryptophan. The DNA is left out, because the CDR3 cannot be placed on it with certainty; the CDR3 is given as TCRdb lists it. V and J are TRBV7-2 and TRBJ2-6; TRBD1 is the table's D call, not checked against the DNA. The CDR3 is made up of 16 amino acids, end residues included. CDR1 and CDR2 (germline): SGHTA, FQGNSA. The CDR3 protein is CASSLGGGLYEQYFGA.

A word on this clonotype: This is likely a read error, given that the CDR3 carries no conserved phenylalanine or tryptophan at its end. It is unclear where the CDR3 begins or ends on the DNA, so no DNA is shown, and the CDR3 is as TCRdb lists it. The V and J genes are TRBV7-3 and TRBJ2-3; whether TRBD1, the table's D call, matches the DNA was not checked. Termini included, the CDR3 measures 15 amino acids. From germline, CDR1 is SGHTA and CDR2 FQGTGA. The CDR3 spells CASSPKGALGAFFGP.

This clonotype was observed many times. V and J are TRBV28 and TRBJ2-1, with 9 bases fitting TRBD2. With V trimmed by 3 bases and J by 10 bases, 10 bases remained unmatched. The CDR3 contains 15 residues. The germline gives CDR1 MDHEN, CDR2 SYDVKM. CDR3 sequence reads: CASSFISGSRYEQFF. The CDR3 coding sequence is TGTGCCAGCAGTTTTATTAGCGGGAGTAGGTACGAGCAGTTCTTC.

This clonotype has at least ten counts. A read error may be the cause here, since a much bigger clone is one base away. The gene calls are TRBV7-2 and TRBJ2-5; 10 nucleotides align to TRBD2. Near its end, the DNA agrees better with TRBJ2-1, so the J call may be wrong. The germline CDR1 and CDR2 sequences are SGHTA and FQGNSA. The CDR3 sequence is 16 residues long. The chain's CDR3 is CASSLGLAGVQETQFF. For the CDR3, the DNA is TGTGCCAGCAGCTTAGGACTAGCGGGTGTCCAAGAGACCCAGTTCTTC.

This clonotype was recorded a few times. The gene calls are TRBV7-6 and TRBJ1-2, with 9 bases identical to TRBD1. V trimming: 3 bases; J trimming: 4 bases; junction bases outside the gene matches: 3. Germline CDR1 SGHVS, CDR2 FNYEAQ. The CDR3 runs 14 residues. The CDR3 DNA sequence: TGTGCCAGCAGCTTGGGACAGGGTGGCTATGGCTACACCTTC. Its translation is CASSLGQGGYGYTF.

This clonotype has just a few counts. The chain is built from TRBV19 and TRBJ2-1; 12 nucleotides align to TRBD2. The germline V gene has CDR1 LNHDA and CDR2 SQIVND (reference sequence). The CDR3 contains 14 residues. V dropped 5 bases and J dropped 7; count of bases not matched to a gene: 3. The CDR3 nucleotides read TGTGCCAGTAGTCTAGCGGGAGGGCTTAATGAGCAGTTCTTC. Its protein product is CASSLAGGLNEQFF.